The entry below describes one T cell receptor beta chain. The sample originates from a study of blood T cell repertoires in COVID-19. Study in general: COVID-19 samples collected from the United States, Italy and Spain covered acute and convalescent phases. PBMCs, B-cell-depleted T cells, or T cells were the source of the cDNA or gDNA that made up the material.

Deletions cut 3 bases from V and 11 bases from J, with 10 bases between. The CDR3 has 12 residues. Germline V lookup: CDR1 MNHEY, CDR2 SMNVEV (reference sequence). Per the original methods: The authors estimated nucleated cell counts from reference gene primer amplification. Data came from immunoSEQ multiplex PCR; TCRdb stores just in-frame clones and leaves some out. V and J calls and clone size are as listed in that table; D and trimming were resolved from the DNA. The sample lists about 64,000 clones; roughly 84% were seen once. The chain combines TRBV27 with TRBJ1-4, with D possibly matching TRBD1 (5 bases). This TCR was sampled from a woman between 55 and 75 years old with acute or convalescent COVID-19. Input material: peripheral blood. DNA for the CDR3: TGTGCCAGCAGTTTCAGGGCTGGGAAACTGTTTTTT. This sequence encodes CASSFRAGKLFF. The full variable domain, with the rest looked up from reference TRBV27 and TRBJ1-4, is EAQVTQNPRYLITVTGKKLTVTCSQNMNHEYMSWYRQDPGLGLRQIYYSMNVEVTDKGDVPEGYKVSRKEKRNFPLILESPSPNQTSLYFCASSFRAGKLFFGSGTQLSVL.